The entry below describes one T cell receptor (beta chain). Its antigen is unidentified. The CDR3 is made up of 16 amino acids. V was shortened by 4 bases and J by 0 bases, with 12 bases between the two germline ends. Per germline, CDR1 MGHDK and CDR2 SYGVNS. The sample comes from a study of lymphopenia after photon versus proton radiotherapy. TCRdb's copy holds only in-frame clones and misses some; the assay was immunoSEQ multiplex PCR. The sample yields 53,000 or so clones, around four fifths seen once. General study findings and limits: A bigger post-nadir fall in TCR diversity correlated inversely with survival time in deceased patients. Only patients who died were analyzed for survival; proton advantage is unproven.

J is TRBJ1-4 and V is TRBV25-1; D is uncertain. This receptor was taken from a man aged 50 to 59 with gastric cancer. The sequenced sample was peripheral blood, obtained from a patient treated with photon-based radiotherapy. CDR3 nucleotides: TGTGCCAGCAGTGTAGGTTTGTTGGCAACTAATGAAAAACTGTTTTTT. This gives the protein CASSVGLLATNEKLFF.